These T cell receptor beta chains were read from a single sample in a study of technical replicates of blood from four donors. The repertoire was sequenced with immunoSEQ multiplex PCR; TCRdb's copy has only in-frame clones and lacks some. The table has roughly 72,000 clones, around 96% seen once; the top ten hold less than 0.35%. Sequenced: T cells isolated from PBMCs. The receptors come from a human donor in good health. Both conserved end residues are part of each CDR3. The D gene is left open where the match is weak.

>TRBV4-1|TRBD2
CASSMSLAGRTDTQYF
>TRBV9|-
CASSVAGGEYEQFF
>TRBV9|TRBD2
CASSALTSSKTQYF
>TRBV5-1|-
CASSRTPGQPQHF
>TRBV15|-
CATSRGEDEQFF
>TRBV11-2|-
CASSLDGGLLEQYF
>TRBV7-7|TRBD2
CASSLRASGDTSTDTQYF
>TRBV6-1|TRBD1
CASSDLGQGYGYTF
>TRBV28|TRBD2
CASTNTGLQFADTQYF
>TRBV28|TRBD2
CASRMGLAGFYEQYF
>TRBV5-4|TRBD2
CASSQDSGFTDTQYF
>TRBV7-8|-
CASSLRSFGGTGELFF
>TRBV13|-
CARINLRQTQNTEAFF
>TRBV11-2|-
CASSPMRSTGELFF
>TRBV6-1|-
CASRPQGYEQYF
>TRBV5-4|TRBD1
CASSVDRGVTEAFF
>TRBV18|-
CASSPSGELGEQYF
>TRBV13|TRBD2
CASSRPLAGGYNEQFF
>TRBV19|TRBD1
CASSLHSTGENEKLFF
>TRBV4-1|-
CASSQGGTVYGYTF
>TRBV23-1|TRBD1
CASSREDRRKAGNTIYF
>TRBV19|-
CASTGGTPRSNTEAFF
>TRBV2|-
CASRVAFREIQETQYF
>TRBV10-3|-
CAISERSTEAFF
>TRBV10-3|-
CAISESRRQARPYEQYF
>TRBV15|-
CATSPFLQGLLHEKLFF